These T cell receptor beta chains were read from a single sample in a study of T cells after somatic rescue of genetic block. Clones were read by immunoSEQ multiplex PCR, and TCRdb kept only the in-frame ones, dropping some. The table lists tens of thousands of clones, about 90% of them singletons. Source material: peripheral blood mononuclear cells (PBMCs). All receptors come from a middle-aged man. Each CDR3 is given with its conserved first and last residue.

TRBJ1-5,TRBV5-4,CASSLDWGQPQHF
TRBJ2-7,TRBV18,CASSPASQGTYEQYF
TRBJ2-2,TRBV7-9,CASSSATGGLGTGELFF
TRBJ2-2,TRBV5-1,CASSLVGSGESNTGELFF
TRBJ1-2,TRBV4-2,CASSLVGVDYGYTF
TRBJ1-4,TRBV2,CASSAVRVELFF
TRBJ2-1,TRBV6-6,CASHARGDEQFF
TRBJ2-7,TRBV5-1,CASSNEASYEQYF
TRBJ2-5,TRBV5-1,CASSPELAGGPKTQYF
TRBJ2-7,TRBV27,CASSPWTSGSYEQYF
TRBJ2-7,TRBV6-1,CASSDLRTTYEQYF
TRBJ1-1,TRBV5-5,CASSRRDRENTEAFF
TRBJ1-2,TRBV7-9,CASSQTTNYGYTF
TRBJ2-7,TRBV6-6,CASRYQGGEQYF
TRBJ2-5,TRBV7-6,CASSPREVETQYF
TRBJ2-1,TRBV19,CASSIGAGPYNEQFF
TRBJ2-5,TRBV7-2,CASSQETQYF
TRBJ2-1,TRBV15,CATSRKGASYNEQFF
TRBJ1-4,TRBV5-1,CASSLEGGVREKLFF
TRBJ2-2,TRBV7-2,CASSAFLLPTGELFF
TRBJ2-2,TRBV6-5,CASSPQGPGELFF
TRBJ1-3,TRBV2,CASSDLGDFGNTIYF
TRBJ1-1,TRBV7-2,CASSVGHGNEAFF
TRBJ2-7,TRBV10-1,CASARDRGYEQYF
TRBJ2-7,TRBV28,CASSLTRQGGGQYF
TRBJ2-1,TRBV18,CASSPPSSNEQFF
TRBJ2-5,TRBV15,CATSRLAGLQETQYF